This passage covers 27 T cell receptor beta chains from one sample sequenced in a study of T-cell reconstitution after alpha-beta-depleted transplantation in children. It was with unique molecular identifiers that the TCRbeta library was prepared. TCRdb reprocessed the PCR reads via MiXCR and lists one record per CDR3 protein. The table lists around 93,000 distinct CDR3 sequences, roughly 8.8% of them singletons. The source material was PBMCs from the stem cell graft donor, sampled from the stem cell graft. These receptors all come from a human donor who donated a stem cell graft to a child with congenital amegakaryocytic thrombocytopenia.

This clonotype was seen at least ten times. The rearrangement uses TRBV20-1 and TRBJ2-7, with D unclear. Deletions cut 1 base from V and 4 bases from J, with 8 bases between. The V gene's germline CDR1 is DFQATT and CDR2 SNEGSKA (reference sequence). The CDR3 consists of 12 residues. The CDR3 region has the DNA TGCAGTGCTAGAGGGGGAATGTACGAGCAGTACTTC. Amino acids: CSARGGMYEQYF.

This clonotype was seen ten or more times. This rearrangement joins TRBV5-1 to TRBJ1-1; D remains ambiguous. Germline-derived CDR1 and CDR2 are SGHRS and YFSETQ. This CDR3 contains 15 residues. With 3 bases removed from V and 5 bases from J, the gap between germline ends came to 17 bases. CDR3 amino acids: CASSSQGGRVTEAFF. CDR3 in DNA: TGCGCCAGCAGCTCGCAAGGAGGACGGGTGACTGAAGCTTTCTTT.

This clonotype was observed at least ten times. This chain uses TRBV7-9 with TRBJ2-1; 11 nucleotides line up with TRBD2. In germline, CDR1 is SEHNR, CDR2 FQNEAQ (reference sequence). The CDR3 length is 16 residues. V lost 5 bases, J lost 6 bases, and 9 bases stayed unmatched. The CDR3 here is CASSQFSGRASNEQFF. Here the CDR3 DNA reads TGTGCCAGCAGCCAATTTAGCGGGAGGGCCTCCAATGAGCAGTTCTTC.

In its sample, this clonotype was seen many times. The V and J genes are TRBV5-5 and TRBJ2-7, with D unresolved. This CDR3 is 14 amino acids long. CDR1 and CDR2 (germline): SGHKS, YYEKEE (reference sequence). Trimming removed 1 base from V and 0 bases from J, with 8 bases in between. This CDR3 reads CASSLTPSSYEQYF. DNA for the CDR3: TGTGCCAGCAGCTTGACCCCGAGCTCCTACGAGCAGTACTTC.

This clonotype was seen repeatedly, ten times or more. This sequence joins TRBV12-3 or TRBV12-4 and TRBJ1-1; 7 bases are a match to TRBD1. This CDR3 comprises 14 residues. V lost 5 bases, J lost 1 base, and 4 bases stayed unmatched. CDR3 nucleotide sequence: TGTGCCAGCAGTCGACAGGGTTCGAACACTGAAGCTTTCTTT. This encodes CASSRQGSNTEAFF.

This clonotype was found many times. This CDR3 is CASSLDGGYGYTF. For the CDR3, the DNA is TGTGCCAGCAGCCTCGACGGCGGCTATGGCTACACCTTC. The chain employs TRBV7-9 and TRBJ1-2, with D uncertain. CDR1 is SEHNR, CDR2 FQNEAQ, per germline (reference sequence). Trimming left V 5 bases short and J 4 bases short, with 11 bases between. This CDR3 comprises 13 residues.

In its sample, this clonotype was seen many times. This chain links TRBV29-1 with TRBJ1-1; D might be TRBD1 (6 bases). V lost 4 bases and J 7 bases, leaving 16 bases between the germline ends. CDR1 SQVTM and CDR2 ANQGSEA come from the germline V gene. The CDR3 totals 13 residues. CDR3 sequence reads: CSVGGPGTIEAFF. The CDR3, as DNA: TGCAGCGTTGGGGGGCCGGGGACTATTGAAGCTTTCTTT.

This clonotype has a count of ten or more. The chain uses TRBV7-2 and TRBJ2-3; a possible D gene is TRBD2 (5 bases). Per the germline V gene, CDR1 is SGHTA and CDR2 is FQGNSA. The V gene lost 5 bases and the J gene lost 2 bases, with 17 bases spanning the gap. The CDR3 has 16 residues. As DNA, the CDR3 is TGTGCCAGCAGCCTAGGAGGTAGCCGATACACAGATACGCAGTATTTT. Its protein is CASSLGGSRYTDTQYF.

Ten or more counts support this clonotype. The chain couples TRBV20-1 to TRBJ2-5; D ambiguous. CDR3 length: 13 residues. V was pared by 3 bases and J by 2 bases, with 10 bases between. Germline CDR1 reads DFQATT; CDR2 reads SNEGSKA (reference sequence). CDR3 region: CSASQHVQETQYF. The CDR3 DNA reads TGCAGTGCTAGTCAGCACGTGCAAGAGACCCAGTACTTC.

This clonotype was counted at least ten times. The V call is TRBV20-1, the J call TRBJ2-7; 9 bases line up with TRBD1. In germline, CDR1 is DFQATT, CDR2 SNEGSKA (reference sequence). CDR3 length equals 15 residues. V shed 6 bases, J shed 6 bases, and the junction held 15 bases outside the gene matches. CDR3 DNA sequence: TGCAGTGCCGACTCGACCGGGACAGGGCGGATCGAGCAGTACTTC. Its protein product is CSADSTGTGRIEQYF.

This clonotype was detected many times. The chain links TRBV10-3 to TRBJ1-5; D is unresolved. Germline CDR1 and CDR2: ENHRY and SYGVKD. V gave up 8 bases and J gave up 3 bases, with 11 bases separating them. The CDR3 extends over 13 amino acids. The CDR3 DNA reads TGTGCCATCCGCAGTGAATCCAATCAGCCCCAGCATTTT. It encodes CAIRSESNQPQHF.

In its sample, this clonotype was seen many times. The chain combines TRBV20-1 with TRBJ1-2; 7 bases map to TRBD1. The CDR3 extends over 13 amino acids. With V trimmed by 3 bases and J by 6 bases, 7 bases remained unmatched. Germline CDR1 and CDR2: DFQATT and SNEGSKA (reference sequence). The CDR3 protein is CSARVGTENGYTF. The CDR3 nucleotides read TGCAGTGCTAGGGTGGGGACAGAAAATGGCTACACCTTC.

This clonotype was seen ten or more times. The gene calls are TRBV12-3 or TRBV12-4 and TRBJ1-4, with D possibly being TRBD1 (6 bases). The length of the CDR3 is 15 residues. V was pared by 5 bases and J by 7 bases, with 17 bases between. CDR3 sequence: CASSPTGSLVEKLFF. The CDR3 DNA reads as TGTGCCAGCAGTCCGACAGGATCCCTAGTTGAAAAACTGTTTTTT.

This clonotype has a count of ten or more. The rearrangement joins TRBV20-1 to TRBJ2-4; D might be TRBD1 or TRBD2, each matching 5 bases. Trimming cost V 3 bases and J 1 base, with 19 bases left between them. Germline CDR1 reads DFQATT; CDR2 reads SNEGSKA (reference sequence). The CDR3 is 17 residues long. As DNA, the CDR3 is TGCAGTGCTAGGTGGCCCTGGGGGAGTGGGGCCAAAAACATTCAGTACTTC. It is translated as CSARWPWGSGAKNIQYF.

Many counts were recorded for this clonotype. The V and J genes are TRBV10-3 and TRBJ2-3, with 14 bases aligning to TRBD2. In germline, CDR1 is ENHRY, CDR2 SYGVKD. CDR3 length: 16 amino acids. Trimming at V came to 3 bases and at J to 4 bases, leaving 3 bases not matched to a gene. CDR3 coding DNA: TGTGCCATCAGTGATCCGGGACTAGCGGGAGCAGATACGCAGTATTTT. The encoded protein is CAISDPGLAGADTQYF.

In this sample, this clonotype turned up many times. This chain links TRBV5-1 with TRBJ2-3, with D maybe TRBD1 (5 bases). The germline V gene has CDR1 SGHRS and CDR2 YFSETQ. This CDR3 region has 16 residues. V was trimmed by 0 bases and J by 4 bases, leaving 15 bases between them. CDR3 DNA sequence: TGCGCCAGCAGCTTGGCTTCAGGGTCCTGGGCAGATACGCAGTATTTT. It encodes CASSLASGSWADTQYF.

The table lists this clonotype with many counts. The V call is TRBV7-7, the J call TRBJ2-5; 10 bases agree with TRBD1. This CDR3 spans 15 amino acids. In germline, CDR1 is SSHAT, CDR2 FNYEAQ (reference sequence). V lost 7 bases to trimming and J lost 4 bases; unmatched junction nucleotides: 9. The CDR3 protein is CASTVGQGLVETQYF. As DNA, the CDR3 is TGTGCCAGCACCGTGGGACAGGGGTTGGTAGAGACCCAGTACTTC.

Worth noting for this clonotype: Sequence at one end of the junction differs from germline and may be a read error. This chain joins TRBV7-9 and TRBJ1-3; D unclear. Per the germline V gene, CDR1 is SEHNR and CDR2 is FQNEAQ (reference sequence). This CDR3 has 13 amino acids. The chain's CDR3 is CPSSLFYGNTIYF. The CDR3 region has the DNA TGTCCCAGCTCCCTGTTTTATGGAAACACCATATATTTT.

There are many counts of this clonotype. J is TRBJ2-3 and V is TRBV11-2; possibly TRBD1 or TRBD2 for D (5 bases each). This CDR3 has 14 amino acids. CDR1 SGHAT and CDR2 FQNNGV come from the germline V gene. Trimming took 6 bases from V and 1 from J, leaving 11 bases between them. CDR3 DNA sequence: TGTGCCAGCAGGAGGGACCGACGCACAGATACGCAGTATTTT. Amino acids: CASRRDRRTDTQYF.

This clonotype was seen ten or more times. The chain has TRBV2 and TRBJ2-1; D call uncertain. V was pared by 2 bases and J by 4 bases, with 6 bases between. From germline, CDR1 is SNHLY and CDR2 FYNNEI. The CDR3 is made up of 13 amino acids. DNA of the CDR3: TGTGCCAGCAGTGAATTAAATTACAATGAGCAGTTCTTC. This codes for CASSELNYNEQFF.

This clonotype was observed at least ten times. The chain recombines TRBV18 with TRBJ1-2; no clear D gene. The ends were cut back, 0 bases at V and 2 bases at J, with 7 bases in the middle. The CDR3 has 14 residues. Per germline, CDR1 KGHSH and CDR2 LQKENI. This CDR3 reads CASSPPLGNYGYTF. The CDR3 DNA sequence: TGTGCCAGCTCACCACCCCTGGGGAACTATGGCTACACCTTC. The entire variable domain, with the rest obtained from reference TRBV18 and TRBJ1-2, is as follows: NAGVMQNPRHLVRRRGQEARLRCSPMKGHSHVYWYRQLPEEGLKFMVYLQKENIIDESGMPKERFSAEFPKEGPSILRIQQVVRGDSAAYFCASSPPLGNYGYTFGSGTRLTVV.

This clonotype was picked up many times. This rearrangement joins TRBV20-1 to TRBJ1-5, with TRBD1 matching over 7 bases. The ends lost 3 bases at V and 4 bases at J; junction bases unmatched: 9. CDR1 and CDR2 from the germline V gene are DFQATT and SNEGSKA (reference sequence). The CDR3 sequence is 15 residues long. CDR3 nucleotides: TGCAGTGCTAGGATGACAGGGAATGAGAATCAGCCCCAGCATTTT. As protein: CSARMTGNENQPQHF.

This clonotype was counted many times. The CDR3 nucleotides read TGTGCCAGCAGGCAGGCGTCCCAAGAGACCCAGTACTTC. This gives the protein CASRQASQETQYF. The chain is built from TRBV5-5 and TRBJ2-5; D call uncertain. The V end lost 5 bases, the J end lost 1 base, and 9 bases lay between the germline ends. Germline V gives CDR1 SGHKS, CDR2 YYEKEE (reference sequence). The CDR3 is 13 amino acids.

This clonotype has at least ten counts. The rearrangement uses TRBV29-1 and TRBJ2-3; no firm D call. This CDR3 comprises 11 residues. Per germline, CDR1 SQVTM and CDR2 ANQGSEA. V dropped 6 bases and J dropped 2 bases, with 6 bases sitting between them. In DNA, the CDR3 is TGCAGCGTGCCTCTCACAGATACGCAGTATTTT. This gives the protein CSVPLTDTQYF.

The chain recombines TRBV12-3 or TRBV12-4 with TRBJ1-1; 8 nucleotides match TRBD1. The CDR3 has 12 residues. V shed 3 bases and J 11 bases; nucleotides not matched to a gene: 5. This CDR3 is CASSLGGTGAFF. CDR3 nucleotide sequence: TGTGCCAGCAGTTTGGGGGGGACAGGTGCTTTCTTT.

A few counts support this clonotype. The chain combines TRBV15 with TRBJ2-3; TRBD2 is a possible D gene (6 bases). This CDR3 spans 16 amino acids. V was clipped by 0 bases and J by 4 bases, with 14 bases between them. Germline V gene data show CDR1 as LNHNV and CDR2 as YYDKDF (reference sequence). CDR3 amino acids: CATSRDSSAGSDTQYF. The CDR3 coding sequence is TGTGCCACCAGCAGAGATTCCAGTGCGGGGTCAGATACGCAGTATTTT.

About this clonotype itself: This sequence may be a read error, since a much larger clone differs from it by one base. The V gene is TRBV5-1, the J gene TRBJ2-1, with 9 bases identical to TRBD2. This CDR3 region has 15 residues. Germline-derived CDR1 and CDR2 are SGHRS and YFSETQ. The CDR3 loop reads CASSLESSGVNGQFF. The CDR3 DNA follows: TGCGCCAGCAGCTTGGAGTCTAGCGGGGTCAATGGGCAGTTCTTC.